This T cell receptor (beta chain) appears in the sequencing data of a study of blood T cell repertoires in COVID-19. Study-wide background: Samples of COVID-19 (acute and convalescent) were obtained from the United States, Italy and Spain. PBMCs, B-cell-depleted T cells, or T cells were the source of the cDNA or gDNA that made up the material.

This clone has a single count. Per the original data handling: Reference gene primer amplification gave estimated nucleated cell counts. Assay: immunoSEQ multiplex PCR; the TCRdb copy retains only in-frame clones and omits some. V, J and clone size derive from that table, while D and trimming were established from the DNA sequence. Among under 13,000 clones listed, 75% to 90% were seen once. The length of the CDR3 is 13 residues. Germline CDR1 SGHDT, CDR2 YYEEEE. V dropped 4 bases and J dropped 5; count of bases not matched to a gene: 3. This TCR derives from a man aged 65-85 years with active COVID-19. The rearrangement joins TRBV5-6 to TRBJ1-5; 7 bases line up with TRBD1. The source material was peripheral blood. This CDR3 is CASSTGEDQPQHF. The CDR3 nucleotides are TGTGCCAGCAGCACAGGGGAGGATCAGCCCCAGCATTTT.